This TCR beta chain derives from a study of blood T cells in healthy people across ages. Regarding the study as a whole: Older age went with lower TCR beta diversity per million T cells, in a roughly linear way.

With a J-beta primer mix and a sample-barcoded 5' primer, a second PCR ran 7 to 11 cycles. TCRdb re-derived calls from the 5' RACE reads in MiXCR, one entry per CDR3 protein. The sample holds around 690,000 distinct CDR3 sequences, about 53% seen once. The CDR3 is 18 residues long. CDR1 SGHTA and CDR2 FQGNSA come from the germline V gene. Trimming at V came to 5 bases and at J to 3 bases, leaving 15 bases not matched to a gene. Each sample gave at least 6.5 million isolated PBMCs. This clonotype was seen more than once but under ten times. Its antigen is unidentified. The rearrangement links TRBV7-2 to TRBJ2-4; 8 bases line up with TRBD1. The sample taken for sequencing was blood. The receptor's source is a man between 60 and 75 years old in good health. For the CDR3, the DNA is TGTGCCAGCAGCCGCCCCCGGACAGGGTTCGGGGGCAAAAACATTCAGTACTTC. Its translation: CASSRPRTGFGGKNIQYF.